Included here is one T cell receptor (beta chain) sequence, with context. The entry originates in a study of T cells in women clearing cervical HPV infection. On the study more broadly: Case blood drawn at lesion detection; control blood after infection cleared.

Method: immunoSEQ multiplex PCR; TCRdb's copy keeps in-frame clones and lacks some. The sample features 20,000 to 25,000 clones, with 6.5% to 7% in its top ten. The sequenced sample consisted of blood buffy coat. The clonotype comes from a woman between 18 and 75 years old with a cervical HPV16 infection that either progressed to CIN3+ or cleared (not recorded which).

The CDR3 sequence: CASSRQGSSYEQYF. The sequenced part of the CDR3 DNA is TGTGCCAGTAGTAGGCAGGGCTCCTCCTACGAG. This chain uses TRBV19 with TRBJ2-7, with D maybe TRBD1 (5 bases). The read terminates 3 residues ahead of where the CDR3 ends, so the germline J gene completes it. The germline CDR1 and CDR2 sequences are LNHDA and SQIVND (reference sequence). The CDR3 is made up of 14 amino acids. V gave up 4 bases and J gave up 0 bases, with 10 bases separating them.